The rows below give T cell receptor beta chains drawn from one sample of a study of monozygotic twins with inflammatory bowel disease. Using the 5' RACE reads, TCRdb records one entry per CDR3 protein without DNA. The sample has more than 350,000 distinct CDR3 sequences. Sequenced input: blood. The receptor source for this set is a human donor with ulcerative colitis or Crohn's disease, or a healthy co-twin of an affected twin (not recorded which). CDR3s include the opening cysteine and the closing phenylalanine or tryptophan. The order of the fields is V gene, J gene, CDR3 protein.

V: TRBV20-1
J: TRBJ2-3
CDR3: CSARGGSISTDTQYF

V: TRBV10-3
J: TRBJ2-7
CDR3: CAISDRGSYEQYF

V: TRBV20-1
J: TRBJ2-2
CDR3: CSARGLAGHTGELFF

V: TRBV5-5
J: TRBJ2-1
CDR3: CASSLERTGPYNEQFF

V: TRBV28
J: TRBJ2-2
CDR3: CASSFGAGTGELFF

V: TRBV5-5
J: TRBJ2-2
CDR3: CASSLGRTNTGELFF

V: TRBV5-1
J: TRBJ2-1
CDR3: CASSLGGSSYNEQFF

V: TRBV7-2
J: TRBJ1-6
CDR3: CASEARDNSPLHF

V: TRBV7-8
J: TRBJ2-2
CDR3: CASTLDPTGMGNGELFF

V: TRBV6-5
J: TRBJ1-1
CDR3: CASSYMYMAFF

V: TRBV11-3
J: TRBJ2-3
CDR3: CASSPRGGRADTQYF

V: TRBV9
J: TRBJ2-2
CDR3: CASSVASGRPHTGELFF

V: TRBV20-1
J: TRBJ2-3
CDR3: CSAKKAADTQYF

V: TRBV5-1
J: TRBJ2-5
CDR3: CASSLRQGIQETQYF

V: TRBV6-1
J: TRBJ1-2
CDR3: CASSVTRGQGPNYGYTF

V: TRBV5-1
J: TRBJ2-1
CDR3: CASSLVGGSYNEQFF

V: TRBV6-6
J: TRBJ1-1
CDR3: CASSYSGGKSEAFF

V: TRBV5-1
J: TRBJ2-3
CDR3: CASSLGISSTDTQYF

V: TRBV20-1
J: TRBJ2-2
CDR3: CSARAQGEAGELFF

V: TRBV18
J: TRBJ1-3
CDR3: CASSPPQELVAGNTIYF

V: TRBV12-3/TRBV12-4
J: TRBJ2-7
CDR3: CASSLVGQGGEQYF

V: TRBV5-6
J: TRBJ2-3
CDR3: CASSFGTVTDTQYF

V: TRBV4-2
J: TRBJ2-1
CDR3: CASSQPQGTVNNEQFF

V: TRBV7-9
J: TRBJ2-1
CDR3: CASSLVREVPGNEQFF

V: TRBV28
J: TRBJ2-7
CDR3: CASRLRGPHYEQYF

V: TRBV9
J: TRBJ2-2
CDR3: CASSVAPAFGTGELFF

V: TRBV3-1
J: TRBJ2-7
CDR3: CASSRGQKQYF

V: TRBV2
J: TRBJ2-7
CDR3: CASSDYPIREQYF

V: TRBV4-1
J: TRBJ2-5
CDR3: CASSQDPGGQRGTQYF

V: TRBV7-2
J: TRBJ1-3
CDR3: CASSLPGFRNTIYF

V: TRBV7-9
J: TRBJ1-3
CDR3: CASSRGQAPHTIYF

V: TRBV7-3
J: TRBJ1-3
CDR3: CASSLTKGNTIYF

V: TRBV9
J: TRBJ2-3
CDR3: CASSVLPGGGGGTDTQYF

V: TRBV5-1
J: TRBJ2-1
CDR3: CASSPSGELTQFF

V: TRBV27
J: TRBJ2-7
CDR3: CASGRPGDYEQYF

V: TRBV5-6
J: TRBJ2-2
CDR3: CASSDGERELFF

V: TRBV7-8
J: TRBJ2-7
CDR3: CASRSGQSYEQYF

V: TRBV5-1
J: TRBJ2-3
CDR3: CASSLALSPDTQYF

V: TRBV7-8
J: TRBJ1-2
CDR3: CASSLAGTDTSLDTF

V: TRBV27
J: TRBJ2-1
CDR3: CASSHGGEQFF

V: TRBV9
J: TRBJ1-1
CDR3: CASSPVRVNTEAFF

V: TRBV12-3/TRBV12-4
J: TRBJ2-1
CDR3: CASSLSAELYNEQFF

V: TRBV3-1
J: TRBJ1-2
CDR3: CASSQPGTVYGYTF

V: TRBV7-9
J: TRBJ1-1
CDR3: CASSLGDMNTEAFF

V: TRBV5-1
J: TRBJ2-2
CDR3: CSSSPTGRDTGELFF

V: TRBV11-2
J: TRBJ1-2
CDR3: CASSLSPLPDYGYTF

V: TRBV12-3/TRBV12-4
J: TRBJ2-7
CDR3: CASSLTGQGAEQYF

V: TRBV5-1
J: TRBJ2-2
CDR3: CASSLYQRSTGELFF

V: TRBV3-1
J: TRBJ2-1
CDR3: CASGQSVAGGRRDEQFF

V: TRBV11-1
J: TRBJ2-2
CDR3: CASQQVIPGELFF

V: TRBV29-1
J: TRBJ2-5
CDR3: CSVEKEGLETQYF